This is a list of T cell receptor beta chains from one sample in a study of T cell responses to AZD1222 COVID-19 vaccine. The method was immunoSEQ multiplex PCR; TCRdb's version includes in-frame clones alone and lacks a portion of them. This sample has 100,000 or so clones, with approximately 87% found just once. The starting material was peripheral blood, obtained on day 0 of AZD1222 vaccination. These receptors were obtained from an adult in good health. The CDR3 runs from the conserved cysteine through the conserved F or W. A D gene is named only where the DNA matches it firmly. Part of the rows lack a size; the others show once, few, many or a class for expanded clones.

size	V	D	length	J	CDR3	DNA
.	TRBV6-1	.	18	TRBJ2-7	CASSEAVVKQGLTYEQYF	TGTGCCAGCAGTGAAGCGGTCGTAAAACAGGGTCTAACCTACGAGCAGTACTTC
.	TRBV11-2	.	13	TRBJ1-6	CASSPLGTSPLHF	TGTGCCAGCAGCCCCCTGGGTACTTCACCCCTCCACTTT
few	TRBV10-3	TRBD1	15	TRBJ1-2	CAISDPGTGAYGYTF	TGTGCCATCAGTGACCCCGGGACAGGGGCCTATGGCTACACCTTC
.	TRBV7-2	.	14	TRBJ2-2	CASSPTGDTGELFF	TGTGCCAGCAGCCCGACTGGGGACACCGGGGAGCTGTTTTTT
.	TRBV5-8	TRBD1	17	TRBJ1-2	CASSLRTGGTLISGYTF	TGTGCCAGCAGCCTGAGGACAGGGGGCACGTTGATCAGCGGCTACACCTTC
few	TRBV19	.	14	TRBJ1-6	CASSFPGVNSPLHF	TGTGCCAGTAGTTTCCCAGGGGTCAATTCACCCCTCCACTTT
.	TRBV2	.	14	TRBJ1-2	CASSEDLGPYGYTF	TGTGCCAGCAGTGAGGACCTTGGCCCCTATGGCTACACCTTC
few	TRBV14	.	19	TRBJ1-1	CASSLRSPIPRGRNTEAFF	TGTGCCAGCAGCTTACGAAGCCCCATCCCCCGAGGCCGGAACACTGAAGCTTTCTTT
.	TRBV18	TRBD2	22	TRBJ2-1	CASSPFTTTNSTGTSGSCEQFF	TGTGCCAGCTCACCATTTACGACCACGAACTCTACCGGGACTAGCGGGAGTTGTGAGCAGTTCTTC
once	TRBV20-1	TRBD1	15	TRBJ1-1	CSASRQGVGNTEAFF	TGCAGTGCTAGTCGACAGGGAGTAGGGAACACTGAAGCTTTCTTT
.	TRBV11-3	.	17	TRBJ2-2	CASSLGGTLLNTGELFF	TGTGCCAGCAGCTTAGGAGGGACACTACTTAACACCGGGGAGCTGTTTTTT
.	TRBV7-9	TRBD1	17	TRBJ1-3	CASSGKDREDYGNTIYF	TGTGCCAGCAGCGGCAAAGACAGGGAGGATTATGGAAACACCATATATTTT
once	TRBV6-6	.	12	TRBJ2-5	CASGGGSGTQYF	TGTGCCAGCGGGGGCGGGTCAGGGACCCAGTACTTC
.	TRBV7-9	TRBD2	16	TRBJ2-3	CASSRGTSGSMDTQYF	TGTGCCAGCAGCCGAGGGACTAGCGGGAGCATGGATACGCAGTATTTT
.	TRBV6-1	.	12	TRBJ1-2	CASSGTGNGYTF	TGTGCCAGCAGTGGTACAGGGAATGGCTACACCTTC
.	TRBV18	.	14	TRBJ2-3	CASSHGGHTDTQYF	TGTGCCAGCTCCCACGGGGGCCACACAGATACGCAGTATTTT
.	TRBV11-3	.	17	TRBJ1-2	CASSPSPRERLVYGYTF	TGTGCCAGCAGCCCCTCCCCCAGGGAGAGGTTAGTCTATGGCTACACCTTC
.	TRBV11-2	.	16	TRBJ1-2	CASNLVDTAQVYGYTF	TGTGCCAGCAACCTAGTTGATACAGCTCAGGTCTATGGCTACACCTTC
.	TRBV11-2	TRBD2	16	TRBJ2-1	CASSLRVAGGGDEQFF	TGTGCCAGCAGCTTAAGAGTAGCGGGAGGGGGGGATGAGCAGTTCTTC
.	TRBV7-2	TRBD2	17	TRBJ2-1	CASSLVSLAGGRNEQFF	TGTGCCAGCAGCTTAGTGTCCTTAGCGGGAGGGAGGAATGAGCAGTTCTTC
.	TRBV12-3/TRBV12-4	.	12	TRBJ1-1	CASSLAGPEAFF	TGTGCCAGCAGTTTAGCTGGTCCTGAAGCTTTCTTT
.	TRBV19	.	12	TRBJ1-5	CASEGGSQPQHF	TGTGCCAGCGAAGGGGGAAGCCAGCCCCAGCATTTT
few	TRBV6-5	.	14	TRBJ1-2	CASSEQGRGYGYTF	TGTGCCAGCAGCGAGCAGGGGCGAGGATATGGCTACACCTTC
.	TRBV19	.	14	TRBJ1-1	CASSISSVNTEAFF	TGTGCCAGTAGTATATCGTCGGTGAACACTGAAGCTTTCTTT
.	TRBV2	.	14	TRBJ1-1	CASSGMGGNTEAFF	TGTGCCAGCAGTGGTATGGGTGGGAACACTGAAGCTTTCTTT
many	TRBV7-3	TRBD2	15	TRBJ2-3	CASSPAGGRTDTQYF	TGTGCCAGCAGTCCAGCGGGGGGCCGCACAGATACGCAGTATTTT
.	TRBV5-1	TRBD1	14	TRBJ2-7	CASSAGTGGSEQYF	TGCGCCAGCAGCGCCGGGACAGGGGGCTCCGAGCAGTACTTC
.	TRBV7-9	.	16	TRBJ2-2	CASSLMVGWNTGELFF	TGTGCCAGCAGCTTAATGGTAGGGTGGAACACCGGGGAGCTGTTTTTT
.	TRBV6-5	.	13	TRBJ1-1	CASRTGMNTEAFF	TGTGCCAGCAGGACAGGCATGAACACTGAAGCTTTCTTT
.	TRBV5-6	TRBD1	15	TRBJ2-7	CASSSGQTLTYEQYF	TGTGCCAGCAGCTCGGGACAGACGCTAACCTACGAGCAGTACTTC
.	TRBV12-3/TRBV12-4	.	13	TRBJ2-7	CASSPRRAGEQYF	TGTGCCAGCAGCCCCCGCAGGGCCGGGGAGCAGTACTTC
.	TRBV7-9	TRBD1	14	TRBJ2-3	CASSFGQGTDTQYF	TGTGCCAGCAGTTTTGGACAGGGCACAGATACGCAGTATTTT
.	TRBV2	.	13	TRBJ1-1	CASSDLPNTEAFF	TGTGCCAGCAGTGATCTCCCGAACACTGAAGCTTTCTTT
.	TRBV5-6	.	15	TRBJ1-1	CASSPPGSRNTEAFF	TGTGCCAGCAGCCCCCCGGGTAGTCGAAACACTGAAGCTTTCTTT
.	TRBV14	.	13	TRBJ1-6	CASSQGANSPLHF	TGTGCCAGCAGCCAGGGGGCGAATTCACCCCTCCACTTT